This TCR beta chain emerged from a study of beta chain features in type 1 diabetes. Study-level points and caveats: Shorter TCRB CDR3s, moderately but significantly so, marked every one of the four CD4+ subsets in Type 1 diabetes patients. More deletions and fewer insertions at VDJ junctions were seen in type 1 diabetes patients.

V shed 3 bases and J shed 5 bases, with 5 bases lying between them. This CDR3 region has 11 residues. Germline CDR1 GTSNPN, CDR2 SVGIG (reference sequence). Via the markers CD45RO/CCR7/CD25/CD127/CD95/CD27, stem cell-like memory, regulatory, central memory and naive CD4+ cells were sorted. Each of the sorted populations had a purity greater than 95%. Investigators reverse transcribed all isolated RNA, so they sequenced expressed TCRB transcripts. Sequencing of naive, central memory and regulatory T cell samples gave an average of approximately 3.3 million reads. Profiled with immunoSEQ multiplex PCR; TCRdb holds only in-frame clones, not every one. The sample has some 640,000 clones; 11% to 15% are singletons. A note on this clone: Its cognate antigen is unknown.

The clonotype originates from a man aged 18 to 30 with type 1 diabetes. Sequencing used naive CD4+ T cells from blood. The genes are TRBV30 and TRBJ2-4; D unclear. CDR3 loop: CAWREQNIQYF. CDR3 DNA sequence: TGTGCCTGGAGGGAGCAAAACATTCAGTACTTC.